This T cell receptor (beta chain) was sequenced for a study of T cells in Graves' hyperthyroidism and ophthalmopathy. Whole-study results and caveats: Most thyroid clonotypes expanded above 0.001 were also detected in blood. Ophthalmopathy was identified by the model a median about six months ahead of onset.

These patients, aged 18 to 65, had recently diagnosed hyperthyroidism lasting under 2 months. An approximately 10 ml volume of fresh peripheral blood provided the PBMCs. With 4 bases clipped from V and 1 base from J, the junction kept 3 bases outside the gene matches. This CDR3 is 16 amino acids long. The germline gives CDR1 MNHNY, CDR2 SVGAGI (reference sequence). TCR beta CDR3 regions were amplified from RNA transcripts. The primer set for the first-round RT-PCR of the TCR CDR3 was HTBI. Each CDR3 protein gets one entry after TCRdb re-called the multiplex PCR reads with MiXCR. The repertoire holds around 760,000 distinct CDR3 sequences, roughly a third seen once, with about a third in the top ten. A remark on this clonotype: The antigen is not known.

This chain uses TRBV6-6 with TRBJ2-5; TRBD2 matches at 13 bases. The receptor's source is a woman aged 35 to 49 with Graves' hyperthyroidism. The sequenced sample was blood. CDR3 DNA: TGTGCCAGCAGTTCACTAGCGGGGGGGTCCCAAGAGACCCAGTACTTC. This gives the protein CASSSLAGGSQETQYF.